One and the same sample provided the 2 T cell receptor beta chains below, sequenced in a study of cytomegalovirus exposure and HLA in healthy donors. PCR primers comprised 60 Vbeta and 13 Jbeta primers. The assay was immunoSEQ multiplex PCR, and TCRdb's table has in-frame clones only and misses some. Here the sample spans 130,000 to 150,000 clones, 60% to 85% being singletons. Sample: PBMCs. The receptors come from a man aged 35 to 55 in good health and CMV-seropositive.

This clone turned up a few times. V and J are TRBV11-2 and TRBJ2-5; D might be TRBD1 (6 bases). CDR1 SGHAT and CDR2 FQNNGV come from the germline V gene. The germline V and J ends were trimmed by 1 base and 1 base, with 16 bases remaining between them. CDR3 length: 17 amino acids. The CDR3 DNA follows: TGTGCCAGCAGCTTAGGCAGGGGTCAGGGATGCCAAGAGACCCAGTACTTC. Amino acids: CASSLGRGQGCQETQYF.

J is TRBJ2-7 and V is TRBV18, with TRBD1 matching 10 bases. Germline V lookup: CDR1 KGHSH, CDR2 LQKENI. The CDR3 has 14 residues. J gave up 5 bases and V 11 bases, and 12 bases lay outside the gene matches. CDR3: CACGRDRGFHEQYF. The CDR3 nucleotides are TGTGCCTGCGGCCGGGACAGGGGTTTCCACGAGCAGTACTTC.